This is a list of T cell receptor beta chains from one sample in a study of human T cells and chemical hapten exposure. TCRdb reanalysed the RACE reads using MiXCR and keeps one entry per CDR3 protein. The data show about 80,000 distinct CDR3 sequences, roughly 10% seen once. The sequences come from whole blood, collected in connection with sensitization to the hapten diphenylcyclopropenone (DPC). These receptors all come from a woman in her twenties or thirties with alopecia areata. Some clones in this sample may be carry-over from other donors' samples. CDR3s leave out the opening cysteine and the closing phenylalanine or tryptophan. The D gene is left open where the match is weak.

d_gene | j_gene | v_gene | CDR3aa
. | TRBJ2-3 | TRBV7-2 | ASSRSIADTQY
. | TRBJ2-7 | TRBV20-1 | SARKPGGASYEQY
. | TRBJ2-5 | TRBV12-3/TRBV12-4 | ASSLWDTQETQY
TRBD1 | TRBJ2-2 | TRBV28 | ASSVRTGYGGELF
TRBD2 | TRBJ2-2 | TRBV27 | ASSLLTSGRRTGELF
. | TRBJ2-1 | TRBV7-2 | ASSRPENEQF
. | TRBJ2-2 | TRBV6-5 | ASREQYTGELF
TRBD1 | TRBJ1-2 | TRBV6-5 | ASSPHVRGDRGPDRYT
. | TRBJ1-1 | TRBV9 | ASSPRERLNTEAF
TRBD2 | TRBJ2-2 | TRBV9 | ASSAGTSTTGELF
. | TRBJ2-7 | TRBV29-1 | SVCRDTSSYEQY
. | TRBJ2-7 | TRBV21-1 | ASSTTPRVPYEQY
. | TRBJ1-5 | TRBV28 | ASSFDSNQPQH
. | TRBJ1-2 | TRBV30 | AWSSGPMGGYT
TRBD1 | TRBJ2-7 | TRBV11-2 | ASSLELGQGYEQY
TRBD1 | TRBJ2-3 | TRBV6-2/TRBV6-3 | ASRLWTGEDTQY
. | TRBJ2-1 | TRBV4-3 | ASSQDWRTSYNEQF
. | TRBJ2-1 | TRBV4-3 | ASSQVARTNYNEQF